This T cell receptor (beta chain) was recorded in a study of molecular identifiers for immune sequencing clone quantification. Study as a whole: Four of five splits of RNA from approximately 22,000 or 94,000 naive CD8 cells were sequenced in replicates.

Study observations and caveats: Clones above 20 RNA copies contained over 98% of effector molecules and under 1% of naive molecules. Barcode collisions between identical TCR molecules could shrink estimates of highly expanded clone sizes.

Concerning this clonotype: Its target is not known.

Trimming took 3 bases from V and 9 from J; bases not matched to a gene: 11. The CDR3 extends over 15 amino acids. Sorted naive CD8 T cells were those defined as CD8+CD4-CCR7+CD45RA+. TCRdb processed the PCR reads anew with MiXCR; each CDR3 protein has one entry. The sample has about 330,000 distinct CDR3 sequences; 24% are singletons. The specimen sequenced was naive CD8+ T cells from blood, with Jurkat cell RNA spiked in. Stated subset: FACS-sorted CD8+CD4-CCR7+CD45RA+ naive T cells. This receptor was identified in a human donor in good health. Some libraries in this study had Jurkat cell RNA spiked in. The chain recombines TRBV23-1 with TRBJ2-5; 9 nucleotides line up with TRBD1. TRBV23-1 counts as an open reading frame of uncertain function. The chain's CDR3 is CASSQAGTGPKAQYF. Written as DNA, the CDR3 is TGCGCCAGCAGTCAGGCCGGGACAGGGCCAAAAGCCCAGTACTTC.